The subject of this entry is one T cell receptor (beta chain). Its binding antigen is unknown. A much larger clone lies a single base off, so this may be a read error. The sequencer was an Illumina HiSeq 2000. Multiplex PCR amplification was used to build the TCR beta chain libraries. High-throughput sequencing was used to analyze the amplified TCR beta chain products. Clones were called with MiXCR by TCRdb after fastp trimmed the public reads at Q25, and only in-frame beta chains were retained. Duplicate CDR3 protein sequences are folded into a single record with the most common DNA and genes. Present in this sample are 250,000 or so distinct CDR3 sequences, roughly 31% of which were seen just once. Jointly, the top ten make up roughly 1.1% of the sample. The lymph node samples were taken from the axillary draining lymph nodes of breast cancer patients. This specimen comes from a study of breast tumors, draining lymph nodes, adjacent tissues (dated by TCRdb to the mid-2010s). Regarding the research as a whole: In breast cancer patients, the study compared the TCR beta repertoires of tumor, adjacent nontumor tissue and axillary lymph nodes. The study was designed to assess the relationships and possible T-cell exchange between tumor, surrounding tissue and draining lymph node repertoires in human breast cancer. Study-wide conclusions, independent of this receptor: T-cell repertoire diversity in tumors was found to be lower than in lymph nodes but higher than in nontumor tissue, and preferential V and J gene usage was observed. The conclusion that tumor T cells originate in lymph nodes was framed as consistent with a hypothesis rather than directly demonstrated. The data were judged consistent with most tumor T cells deriving from the lymph node and then expanding within tumor tissue. The similarity between tumor and nontumor tissue repertoires was significantly greater in luminal-like breast cancer than in basal-like breast cancer.

The sequenced sample consisted of axillary lymph node tissue. The receptor comes from a female donor with breast cancer. Some clones in this sample may be carry-over from other donors' samples.

The CDR3 has the sequence CASSPGLSGLGVYERYF. The DNA sequence is TGTGCCAGCAGCCCCGGCCTTTCAGGGTTGGGAGTCTACGAGCGGTACTTC. The chain joins TRBV6-6 to TRBJ2-7; the D gene assignment is perhaps TRBD1 or TRBD2, with each matching 5 bases. The CDR3, from cysteine to phenylalanine, totals 17 residues. Only the CDR3 region is kept as DNA, spanning 51 bases read in frame from base 1. The germline V gene (reference sequence) yields MNHNY for CDR1 and SVGAGI for CDR2.